Presented here are 19 T cell receptor beta chains from one specimen sequenced in a study of blood T cell repertoires in COVID-19. The table came from immunoSEQ multiplex PCR; TCRdb's copy has only in-frame clones and leaves some out. The profile shows 150,000 to 200,000 clones, about four fifths of them singletons. The sequenced sample consisted of peripheral blood. The source is an elderly woman with acute or convalescent COVID-19.

The gene calls are TRBV5-4 and TRBJ2-3, with TRBD2 matching 14 bases. Germline values: CDR1 SGHNT, CDR2 YYREEE (reference sequence). J was trimmed by 2 bases and V by 4 bases; bases with no gene match: 6. This CDR3 is built from 17 residues. CDR3 bases: TGTGCCAGCAGCCCTGGACTAGCGGGAGGACCCACAGATACGCAGTATTTT. Translation: CASSPGLAGGPTDTQYF.

The chain recombines TRBV27 with TRBJ1-2, with 8 bases matching TRBD1. The CDR3 contains 16 residues. With 5 bases clipped from V and 2 bases from J, the junction kept 10 bases outside the gene matches. Germline CDR1 is MNHEY and CDR2 is SMNVEV (reference sequence). CDR3 nucleotide sequence: TGTGCCAGCAGTCCTACCGGGACAGGAAACAACTATGGCTACACCTTC. Translated, it gives CASSPTGTGNNYGYTF.

The V call is TRBV19, the J call TRBJ2-3; 10 bases line up with TRBD2. This CDR3 region has 15 residues. V gave up 6 bases and J gave up 2 bases; unmatched junction bases: 5. Germline values: CDR1 LNHDA, CDR2 SQIVND (reference sequence). CDR3: CASSTGTSVTDTQYF. CDR3 nucleotides: TGTGCCAGTAGCACCGGGACTAGCGTCACAGATACGCAGTATTTT. Combining the CDR3 with reference TRBV19 and TRBJ2-3 gives the whole variable domain DGGITQSPKYLFRKEGQNVTLSCEQNLNHDAMYWYRQDPGQGLRLIYYSQIVNDFQKGDIAEGYSVSREKKESFPLTVTSAQKNPTAFYLCASSTGTSVTDTQYFGPGTRLTVL.

The chain links TRBV7-2 to TRBJ1-2; 10 bases fit TRBD1. The germline CDR1 and CDR2 sequences are SGHTA and FQGNSA. This CDR3 spans 14 amino acids. The V gene end was trimmed by 1 base and the J gene end by 8 bases; junction bases not matched to a gene: 4. CDR3: CASSLGQGARGYTF. The DNA of the CDR3 is TGTGCCAGCAGCTTAGGACAGGGGGCTCGAGGCTACACCTTC.

V usage is TRBV18 and J usage is TRBJ1-6; maybe TRBD1 (5 bases). Germline V gene sequence: CDR1 KGHSH, CDR2 LQKENI. Trimming left V 0 bases short and J 9 bases short, with 9 bases between. CDR3 length: 14 residues. DNA for the CDR3: TGTGCCAGCTCACCACCCAGGGAGGGTTCACCCCTCCACTTT. It codes for CASSPPREGSPLHF.

The rearrangement joins TRBV7-9 to TRBJ2-7, with D perhaps matching TRBD1 (5 bases). From germline, CDR1 is SEHNR and CDR2 FQNEAQ (reference sequence). Trimming stripped 3 bases from V and 2 bases from J, with 8 bases between. The CDR3 is 13 amino acids. The CDR3 spells CASSFGRAYEQYF. The CDR3 nucleotides read TGTGCCAGCAGCTTCGGCAGGGCCTACGAGCAGTACTTC.

The chain is built from TRBV3-1 (or the pseudogene TRBV3-2) and TRBJ2-7, with TRBD2 matching over 11 bases. The CDR3 totals 14 residues. Germline V gene sequence: CDR1 LGHDT, CDR2 YNNKEL (reference sequence). With 2 bases clipped from V and 6 bases from J, the junction kept 3 bases outside the gene matches. The CDR3 nucleotides read TGTGCCAGCAGCCAATTAGCGGGAGGGCTCGAGCAGTACTTC. It specifies CASSQLAGGLEQYF.

J is TRBJ2-1 and V is TRBV11-1, with TRBD1 identical over 9 bases. Trimming cost V 4 bases and J 8 bases; bases outside gene matches: 6. The CDR3 spans 14 residues. CDR1 and CDR2 from the germline V gene are SGHAT and FQDESV (reference sequence). The CDR3: CASSSDRGKDEQFF. Written as DNA, the CDR3 is TGTGCCAGCAGCTCGGACAGGGGAAAGGATGAGCAGTTCTTC.

The genes are TRBV3-1 (or the pseudogene TRBV3-2) and TRBJ2-2, with 10 positions matching TRBD2. After removal of 1 base from V and 4 bases from J, the junction contained 6 bases not matched to a gene. This CDR3 is built from 17 residues. Germline CDR1 LGHDT, CDR2 YNNKEL (reference sequence). CDR3 amino acids: CASSQVSLAGVTGELFF. Here the CDR3 DNA reads TGTGCCAGCAGCCAAGTTTCCCTAGCGGGGGTCACCGGGGAGCTGTTTTTT.

Notes on this clone: Other DNA variants within this sample encode the same CDR3. The V call is TRBV6-5, the J call TRBJ1-2, with 9 bases lining up with TRBD1. V shed 0 bases and J 4 bases; nucleotides not matched to a gene: 3. The CDR3 is 15 amino acids. Germline CDR1 and CDR2: MNHEY and SVGAGI. CDR3 bases: TGTGCCAGCAGTTACTCGACAGGGGGTGGCTATGGCTACACCTTC. Encoded protein: CASSYSTGGGYGYTF.

The V call is TRBV19, the J call TRBJ2-4, with a weak D call TRBD2 (5 bases). Germline V gene lookup returns CDR1 LNHDA and CDR2 SQIVND (reference sequence). The V end lost 3 bases, the J end lost 0 bases, and 9 bases lay between the germline ends. This CDR3 has 15 amino acids. CDR3 nucleotide sequence: TGTGCCAGTAGTATCGGACTCAAAGCCAAAAACATTCAGTACTTC. It is translated as CASSIGLKAKNIQYF.

The chain uses TRBV6-1 and TRBJ1-1; 7 bases agree with TRBD1. The CDR3 is made up of 17 amino acids. V trimming: 2 bases; J trimming: 7 bases; junction bases outside the gene matches: 16. Per germline, CDR1 MNHNS and CDR2 SASEGT. The CDR3 reads CASSELSGGPNTDEAFF. DNA of the CDR3: TGTGCCAGCAGTGAATTGTCAGGGGGTCCGAACACTGATGAAGCTTTCTTT.

This chain connects TRBV2 to TRBJ1-5; 9 positions match TRBD1. Germline assignment: CDR1 SNHLY and CDR2 FYNNEI. The CDR3 loop spans 14 amino acids. The J segment lost 4 bases and the V segment lost 7 bases, leaving 5 bases of the junction unmatched. CDR3 protein: CASTSDRGNQPQHF. CDR3 nucleotides: TGTGCCAGCACCTCGGACAGGGGAAATCAGCCCCAGCATTTT.

V usage is TRBV5-1 and J usage is TRBJ2-7; 9 bases line up with TRBD1. This CDR3 has 14 residues. The V gene end was trimmed by 4 bases and the J gene end by 3 bases; junction bases not matched to a gene: 5. Germline CDR1 SGHRS, CDR2 YFSETQ. DNA of the CDR3: TGCGCCAGCAGCGACGGGACAGGGTTCTACGAGCAGTACTTC. Amino acid sequence: CASSDGTGFYEQYF. The whole variable domain, filled in from reference TRBV5-1 and TRBJ2-7, reads KAGVTQTPRYLIKTRGQQVTLSCSPISGHRSVSWYQQTPGQGLQFLFEYFSETQRNKGNFPGRFSGRQFSNSRSEMNVSTLELGDSALYLCASSDGTGFYEQYFGPGTRLTVT.

This clone occurred once. The gene calls are TRBV5-1 and TRBJ2-2, with 8 bases lining up with TRBD2. The CDR3 totals 14 residues. Germline V gives CDR1 SGHRS, CDR2 YFSETQ. V lost 10 bases to trimming and J lost 0 bases; unmatched junction nucleotides: 5. For the CDR3, the DNA is TGCGCCCGCACGGGGGGGGCGAACACCGGGGAGCTGTTTTTT. This translates into CARTGGANTGELFF.

This clone was recorded a few times. The chain uses TRBV15 and TRBJ2-5; 9 bases map to TRBD2. With V trimmed by 0 bases and J by 5 bases, 10 bases remained unmatched. Germline V gene sequence: CDR1 LNHNV, CDR2 YYDKDF (reference sequence). The CDR3 has 17 amino acids. CDR3 bases: TGTGCCACCAGCAGAGATGTTATTAGCGGGGGTGGGGAGACCCAGTACTTC. Protein sequence: CATSRDVISGGGETQYF.

The V call is TRBV23-1, the J call TRBJ1-5; D gene ambiguous. TRBV23-1 counts as an open reading frame of uncertain function. CDR3 length: 11 amino acids. Trimming shortened V by 8 bases and J by 5 bases, and 7 bases separated the two germline ends. CDR3 amino acids: CASPPDQPQHF. Written as DNA, the CDR3 is TGCGCCAGCCCTCCGGATCAGCCCCAGCATTTT.

The chain carries TRBV6-5 and TRBJ1-4, with 10 bases aligning to TRBD1. The CDR3 runs to 14 residues. Trimming cost V 6 bases and J 8 bases; bases outside gene matches: 6. Germline V gives CDR1 MNHEY, CDR2 SVGAGI. CDR3 nucleotides: TGTGCCAGCAGGACAGGGGGCGCGGGGGAAAAACTGTTTTTT. Amino acid sequence: CASRTGGAGEKLFF.

The rearrangement joins TRBV18 to TRBJ1-2; the D is unclear. The CDR3 extends over 11 amino acids. Germline values: CDR1 KGHSH, CDR2 LQKENI. With 6 bases removed from V and 4 bases from J, the gap between germline ends came to 6 bases. The CDR3 nucleotides are TGTGCCAGCTCCCCGGGCTATGGCTACACCTTC. Protein: CASSPGYGYTF.